One and the same sample provided the 6 T cell receptor beta chains below, sequenced in a study of cytomegalovirus exposure and HLA in healthy donors. The PCR contained 60 Vbeta and 13 Jbeta primers. Produced via immunoSEQ multiplex PCR; TCRdb's table is partial and in-frame only. The table has 150,000 to 200,000 clones, around four fifths seen once. Sequenced sample: PBMCs. These receptors all come from a female donor in good health and CMV-seronegative.

The chain uses TRBV12-5 and TRBJ2-7; D not certain. Deletions cut 7 bases from V and 3 bases from J, with 19 bases between. CDR1 and CDR2 (germline): LGHNT, FRNRAP. This CDR3 region has 15 residues. DNA of the CDR3: TGTGCTAGTGCCCTAGACCGAACTGAAGGCTACGAGCAGTACTTC. Its translation is CASALDRTEGYEQYF.

This chain joins TRBV5-1 and TRBJ1-4; the D gene is possibly TRBD1 (6 bases). Germline-derived CDR1 and CDR2 are SGHRS and YFSETQ. V shed 0 bases and J shed 5 bases, with 8 bases lying between them. This CDR3 is 14 amino acids long. The chain's CDR3 is CASSLGGRNEKLFF. The CDR3 nucleotides are TGCGCCAGCAGCTTGGGGGGGCGGAATGAAAAACTGTTTTTT.

This clone was observed once. The chain couples TRBV27 to TRBJ1-5; the D is unclear. The CDR3 contains 18 residues. Trimming left V 5 bases short and J 3 bases short, with 23 bases between. Looked up from germline, CDR1 is MNHEY and CDR2 is SMNVEV (reference sequence). The CDR3 protein is CASSPLGVGVGVNQPQHF. CDR3 in DNA: TGTGCCAGCAGTCCACTAGGAGTCGGGGTGGGAGTCAATCAGCCCCAGCATTTT.

The J gene is TRBJ2-5, the V gene TRBV4-3; TRBD2 agrees at 10 bases. The CDR3 runs to 16 residues. The trim removed 4 bases at V and 5 bases at J, leaving 10 bases unmatched. Germline lookup yields CDR1 LGHNA and CDR2 YSLEER. The CDR3 coding sequence is TGCGCCAGCAGCCCCAAAGCTAGCGGGGGCCGGGAGACCCAGTACTTC. Translated: CASSPKASGGRETQYF.

The chain combines TRBV29-1 with TRBJ2-7, with 11 nucleotides matching TRBD1. This CDR3 has 13 amino acids. The V gene end was trimmed by 5 bases and the J gene end by 6 bases; junction bases not matched to a gene: 6. Germline CDR1 is SQVTM and CDR2 is ANQGSEA. The CDR3 reads CSVRTGGASEQYF. CDR3 bases: TGCAGCGTTAGGACAGGGGGCGCTTCCGAGCAGTACTTC.

The chain combines TRBV5-6 with TRBJ2-1; TRBD2 might be the D (6 bases). The CDR3 extends over 15 amino acids. V gave up 4 bases and J gave up 0 bases, with 11 bases separating them. Germline V CDR1 and CDR2: SGHDT, YYEEEE. CDR3 nucleotide sequence: TGTGCCAGCAGCCGGGACTTAAGCTCCTACAATGAGCAGTTCTTC. Translated: CASSRDLSSYNEQFF.